This passage covers 14 T cell receptor beta chains from one sample sequenced in a study of cytomegalovirus exposure and HLA in healthy donors. In the PCR, 60 Vbeta and 13 Jbeta primers were used. TCRdb's table, derived via immunoSEQ multiplex PCR, lists solely in-frame clones and lacks some. The table lists around 120,000 clones, roughly 79% of them singletons, with less than 2% in the top ten. Sequenced material: PBMCs. The receptors stem from a woman aged 50 to 65 in good health and CMV-seronegative.

V usage is TRBV29-1 and J usage is TRBJ2-1; a weak D match, TRBD1 (6 bases). Germline V CDR1 and CDR2: SQVTM, ANQGSEA. V was shortened by 7 bases and J by 7 bases, with 20 bases between the two germline ends. The CDR3 has 14 residues. The CDR3 DNA reads TGCAGCGCACCTGGGTGGACAGAAATAAATGAGCAGTTCTTC. Its translation: CSAPGWTEINEQFF.

This chain links TRBV9 with TRBJ2-2, with 7 bases fitting TRBD1. CDR1 is SGDLS and CDR2 is YYNGEE in the germline V gene. Trimming removed 0 bases from V and 3 bases from J; junction bases left unmatched: 5. The CDR3 extends over 16 amino acids. The CDR3 region is CASSVAWTGDTGELFF. The CDR3, as DNA: TGTGCCAGCAGCGTAGCTTGGACAGGCGACACCGGGGAGCTGTTTTTT. Based on the CDR3 plus reference TRBV9 and TRBJ2-2, the full variable domain is DSGVTQTPKHLITATGQRVTLRCSPRSGDLSVYWYQQSLDQGLQFLIQYYNGEERAKGNILERFSAQQFPDLHSELNLSSLELGDSALYFCASSVAWTGDTGELFFGEGSRLTVL.

This chain links TRBV6-1 with TRBJ2-5; possibly TRBD2 for D (5 bases). Germline CDR1 MNHNS, CDR2 SASEGT. CDR3 length: 12 amino acids. Trimming took 10 bases from V and 2 from J, leaving 11 bases between them. The CDR3 protein is CAIGRVQETQYF. CDR3 sequence (DNA): TGTGCCATTGGGCGGGTGCAAGAGACCCAGTACTTC.

The rearrangement links TRBV19 to TRBJ1-2, with a weak D call TRBD1 (5 bases). The V gene's germline CDR1 is LNHDA and CDR2 SQIVND (reference sequence). This CDR3 is built from 17 residues. Between the trimmed V and J ends, which lost 5 bases and 7 bases, there was a span of 26 bases. Here the CDR3 DNA reads TGTGCCAGTAGTGCCCAGAACTCGTTTTTACGGGACTTTGGCTACACCTTC. This encodes CASSAQNSFLRDFGYTF.

This chain joins TRBV5-1 and TRBJ2-7; 9 nucleotides line up with TRBD1. The trim removed 2 bases at V and 0 bases at J, leaving 3 bases unmatched. CDR1 SGHRS and CDR2 YFSETQ come from the germline V gene. This CDR3 has 15 amino acids. CDR3 coding DNA: TGCGCCAGCAGCTTACAGGGGGCGAACTCCTACGAGCAGTACTTC. Protein sequence: CASSLQGANSYEQYF. Variable domain in full (rest from reference TRBV5-1 and TRBJ2-7): KAGVTQTPRYLIKTRGQQVTLSCSPISGHRSVSWYQQTPGQGLQFLFEYFSETQRNKGNFPGRFSGRQFSNSRSEMNVSTLELGDSALYLCASSLQGANSYEQYFGPGTRLTVT.

As concerns this clone: The same CDR3 can be traced to other DNA sequences in this sample. This sequence joins TRBV4-3 and TRBJ1-4, with D unresolved. The germline V gene has CDR1 LGHNA and CDR2 YSLEER. The CDR3 spans 15 residues. Deletions cut 1 base from V and 13 bases from J, with 19 bases between. This CDR3 is CASSQGGRPTGRLFF. CDR3 DNA sequence: TGCGCCAGCAGCCAAGGCGGCCGCCCCACGGGTAGACTGTTTTTT.

This clone was seen just once. This chain uses TRBV7-3 with TRBJ2-3, with D unclear. V dropped 2 bases and J dropped 7 bases, with 13 bases sitting between them. The CDR3 contains 14 residues. CDR1 SGHTA and CDR2 FQGTGA come from the germline V gene. DNA of the CDR3: TGTGCCAGCAGCTTAGTGGGCTCCATAAATACGCAGTATTTT. It specifies CASSLVGSINTQYF.

The V and J genes are TRBV18 and TRBJ1-2; D remains unclear. V was cut by 1 base and J by 4 bases, with 16 bases left in between. From germline, CDR1 is KGHSH and CDR2 LQKENI. The CDR3 loop spans 16 amino acids. The CDR3 protein is CASSPLWERSSYGYTF. The CDR3 DNA reads as TGTGCCAGCTCACCACTGTGGGAGAGAAGTTCCTATGGCTACACCTTC.

This sequence joins TRBV28 and TRBJ1-2, with 8 bases matching TRBD1. V was pared by 4 bases and J by 4 bases, with 5 bases of the junction left unmatched. Germline V lookup: CDR1 MDHEN, CDR2 SYDVKM. This CDR3 comprises 14 residues. The CDR3 loop reads CASSSTGQGYGYTF. DNA for the CDR3: TGTGCCAGCAGTTCTACCGGACAGGGCTATGGCTACACCTTC.

This clone was found once. V usage is TRBV29-1 and J usage is TRBJ2-1; D is possibly TRBD2 (6 bases). The CDR3 spans 20 residues. Germline-derived CDR1 and CDR2 are SQVTM and ANQGSEA. Trimming shortened V by 3 bases and J by 0 bases, and 27 bases separated the two germline ends. CDR3 loop: CSVDPHRTLSGTSSYNEQFF. DNA for the CDR3: TGCAGCGTTGACCCGCACCGCACCCTCTCCGGGACTTCCTCCTACAATGAGCAGTTCTTC.

This chain joins TRBV18 and TRBJ1-2; no definite D call. The CDR3 has 15 amino acids. The V gene's germline CDR1 is KGHSH and CDR2 LQKENI. Trimming stripped 3 bases from V and 1 base from J, with 12 bases between. The CDR3 DNA sequence: TGTGCCAGCTCACCGGGAGAGGGAATTAACTATGGCTACACCTTC. Its protein product is CASSPGEGINYGYTF.

J is TRBJ2-3 and V is TRBV7-9; D is undetermined. This CDR3 spans 13 amino acids. Trimming took 3 bases from V and 1 from J, leaving 5 bases between them. The germline gives CDR1 SEHNR, CDR2 FQNEAQ (reference sequence). The CDR3 nucleotides read TGTGCCAGCAGCTTCGGAGGCACAGATACGCAGTATTTT. It codes for CASSFGGTDTQYF.

This chain links TRBV19 with TRBJ2-5; 12 bases map to TRBD1. The CDR3 is made up of 15 amino acids. Trimming at V came to 0 bases and at J to 7 bases, leaving 3 bases not matched to a gene. Germline assignment: CDR1 LNHDA and CDR2 SQIVND (reference sequence). The CDR3 is CASSIEGTGGATQYF. The CDR3 DNA follows: TGTGCCAGTAGTATAGAGGGGACAGGGGGCGCGACCCAGTACTTC. Complete variable domain (other parts from reference TRBV19 and TRBJ2-5): DGGITQSPKYLFRKEGQNVTLSCEQNLNHDAMYWYRQDPGQGLRLIYYSQIVNDFQKGDIAEGYSVSREKKESFPLTVTSAQKNPTAFYLCASSIEGTGGATQYFGPGTRLLVL.

This chain connects TRBV4-3 to TRBJ2-2, with 8 bases lining up with TRBD1. This CDR3 is built from 15 residues. V dropped 4 bases and J dropped 4; count of bases not matched to a gene: 5. CDR1 is LGHNA, CDR2 YSLEER, per germline. CDR3 DNA sequence: TGCGCCAGCAGCCCCCGGGACAGGCCCACCGGGGAGCTGTTTTTT. It translates to CASSPRDRPTGELFF.